This paragraph covers one T cell receptor beta chain sequence. The sample belongs to a study of blood T cell repertoires in COVID-19. V shed 5 bases, J shed 5 bases, and the junction held 8 bases outside the gene matches. Germline V gene data show CDR1 as LNHNV and CDR2 as YYDKDF (reference sequence). The CDR3 covers 15 residues. Sequencing used immunoSEQ multiplex PCR; TCRdb keeps in-frame clones, though not all of them. The sample records 200,000 to 300,000 clones, around 88% being singletons. The sequence came from a woman aged 40 to 50 with acute COVID-19. The sample was PBMCs or T cells enriched from blood (not recorded which). The V gene is TRBV15, the J gene TRBJ1-1; 10 bases align to TRBD1. This CDR3 is CATSGDRGVMTEAFF. The DNA of the CDR3 is TGTGCCACCAGCGGGGACAGGGGAGTAATGACTGAAGCTTTCTTT.